This TCR beta chain derives from a study of identifying expanded T cells in peripheral blood. Study results and caveats: Across healthy donors, higher total template counts meant significantly greater roughly two-week count variance. Differentially abundant clones: about 1.3 between replicates, 16.4 at about 13 days, under 25 at four.

Some clones are missing from TCRdb's copy, which holds only in-frame ones; the method was immunoSEQ multiplex PCR. The sample lists about 50,000 clones; 82% were seen once. This clone has a single count. Its specificity is not known. CDR3 length: 14 residues. V trimming: 4 bases; J trimming: 1 base; junction bases outside the gene matches: 1. From germline, CDR1 is SGHDN and CDR2 FVKESK. This chain joins TRBV14 and TRBJ1-1; 9 bases map to TRBD1. The sample consisted of blood. This receptor was taken from a person aged 18 to 69 in good health. CDR3 bases: TGTGCCAGCAGCCCGGACAGGGGGAACACTGAAGCTTTCTTT. This gives the protein CASSPDRGNTEAFF.